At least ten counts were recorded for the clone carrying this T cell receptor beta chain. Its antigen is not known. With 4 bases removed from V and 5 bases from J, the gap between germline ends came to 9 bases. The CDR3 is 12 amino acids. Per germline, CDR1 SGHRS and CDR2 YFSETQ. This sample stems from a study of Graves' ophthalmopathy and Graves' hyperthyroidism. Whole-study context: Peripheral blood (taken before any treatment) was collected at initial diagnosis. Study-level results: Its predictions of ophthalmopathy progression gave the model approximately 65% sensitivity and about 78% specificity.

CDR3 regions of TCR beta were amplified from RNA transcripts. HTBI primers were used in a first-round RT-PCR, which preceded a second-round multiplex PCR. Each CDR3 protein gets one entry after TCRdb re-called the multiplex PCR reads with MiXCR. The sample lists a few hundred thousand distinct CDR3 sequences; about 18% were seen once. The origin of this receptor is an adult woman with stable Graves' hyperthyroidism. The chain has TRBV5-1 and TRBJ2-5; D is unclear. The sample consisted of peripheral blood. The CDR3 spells CASSVVSETQYF. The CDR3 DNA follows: TGCGCCAGCAGCGTCGTATCCGAGACCCAGTACTTC.